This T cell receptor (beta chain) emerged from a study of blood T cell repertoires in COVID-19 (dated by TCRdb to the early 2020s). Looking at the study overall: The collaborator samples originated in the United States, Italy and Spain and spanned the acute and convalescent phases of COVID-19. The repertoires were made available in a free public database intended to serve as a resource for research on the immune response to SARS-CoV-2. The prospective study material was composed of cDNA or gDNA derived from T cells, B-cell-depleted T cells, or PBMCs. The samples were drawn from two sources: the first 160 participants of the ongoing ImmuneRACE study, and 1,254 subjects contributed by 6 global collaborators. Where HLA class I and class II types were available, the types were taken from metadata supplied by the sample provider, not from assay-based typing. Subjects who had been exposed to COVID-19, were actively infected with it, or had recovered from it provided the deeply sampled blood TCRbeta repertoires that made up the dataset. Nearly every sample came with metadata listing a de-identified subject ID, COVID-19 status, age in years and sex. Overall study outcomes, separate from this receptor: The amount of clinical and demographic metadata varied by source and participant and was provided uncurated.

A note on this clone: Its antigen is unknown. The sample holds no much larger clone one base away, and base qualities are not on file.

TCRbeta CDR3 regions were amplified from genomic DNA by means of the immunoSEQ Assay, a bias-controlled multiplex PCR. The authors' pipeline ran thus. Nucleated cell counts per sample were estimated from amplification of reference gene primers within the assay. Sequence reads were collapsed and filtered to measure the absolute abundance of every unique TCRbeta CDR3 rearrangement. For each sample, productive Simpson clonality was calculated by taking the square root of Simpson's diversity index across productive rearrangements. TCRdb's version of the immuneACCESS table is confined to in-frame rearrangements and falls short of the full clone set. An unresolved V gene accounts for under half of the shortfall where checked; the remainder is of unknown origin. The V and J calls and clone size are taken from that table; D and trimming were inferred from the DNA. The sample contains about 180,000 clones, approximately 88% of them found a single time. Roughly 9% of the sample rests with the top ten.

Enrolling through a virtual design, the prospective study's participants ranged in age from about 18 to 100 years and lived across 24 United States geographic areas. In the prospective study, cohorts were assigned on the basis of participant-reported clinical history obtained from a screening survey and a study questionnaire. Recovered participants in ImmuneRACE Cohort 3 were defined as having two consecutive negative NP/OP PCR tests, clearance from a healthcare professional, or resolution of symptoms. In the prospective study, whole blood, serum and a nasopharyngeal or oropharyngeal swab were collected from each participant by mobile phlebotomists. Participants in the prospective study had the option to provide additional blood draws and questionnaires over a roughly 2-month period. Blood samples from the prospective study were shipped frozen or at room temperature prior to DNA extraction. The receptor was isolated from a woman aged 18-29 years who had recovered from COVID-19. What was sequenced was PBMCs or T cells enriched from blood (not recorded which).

The CDR3 amino acid sequence is: CASSEDGTGNNEQFF. The nucleotides read TGTGCCAGCAGTGAGGATGGGACAGGGAACAATGAGCAGTTCTTC. The chain is encoded by TRBV6-4 joined to TRBJ2-1, and TRBD1 matches 9 of the central bases. CDR1 and CDR2 (MRHNA, SNTAGT) derive from the germline V gene. The CDR3 has 15 amino acids, counting the end cysteine and phenylalanine. Left in the record is the CDR3 DNA by itself, 45 bases read in frame from the first base. V is trimmed back by 3 bases and J by 5 bases, and the junction contains 5 bases that no gene match accounts for.